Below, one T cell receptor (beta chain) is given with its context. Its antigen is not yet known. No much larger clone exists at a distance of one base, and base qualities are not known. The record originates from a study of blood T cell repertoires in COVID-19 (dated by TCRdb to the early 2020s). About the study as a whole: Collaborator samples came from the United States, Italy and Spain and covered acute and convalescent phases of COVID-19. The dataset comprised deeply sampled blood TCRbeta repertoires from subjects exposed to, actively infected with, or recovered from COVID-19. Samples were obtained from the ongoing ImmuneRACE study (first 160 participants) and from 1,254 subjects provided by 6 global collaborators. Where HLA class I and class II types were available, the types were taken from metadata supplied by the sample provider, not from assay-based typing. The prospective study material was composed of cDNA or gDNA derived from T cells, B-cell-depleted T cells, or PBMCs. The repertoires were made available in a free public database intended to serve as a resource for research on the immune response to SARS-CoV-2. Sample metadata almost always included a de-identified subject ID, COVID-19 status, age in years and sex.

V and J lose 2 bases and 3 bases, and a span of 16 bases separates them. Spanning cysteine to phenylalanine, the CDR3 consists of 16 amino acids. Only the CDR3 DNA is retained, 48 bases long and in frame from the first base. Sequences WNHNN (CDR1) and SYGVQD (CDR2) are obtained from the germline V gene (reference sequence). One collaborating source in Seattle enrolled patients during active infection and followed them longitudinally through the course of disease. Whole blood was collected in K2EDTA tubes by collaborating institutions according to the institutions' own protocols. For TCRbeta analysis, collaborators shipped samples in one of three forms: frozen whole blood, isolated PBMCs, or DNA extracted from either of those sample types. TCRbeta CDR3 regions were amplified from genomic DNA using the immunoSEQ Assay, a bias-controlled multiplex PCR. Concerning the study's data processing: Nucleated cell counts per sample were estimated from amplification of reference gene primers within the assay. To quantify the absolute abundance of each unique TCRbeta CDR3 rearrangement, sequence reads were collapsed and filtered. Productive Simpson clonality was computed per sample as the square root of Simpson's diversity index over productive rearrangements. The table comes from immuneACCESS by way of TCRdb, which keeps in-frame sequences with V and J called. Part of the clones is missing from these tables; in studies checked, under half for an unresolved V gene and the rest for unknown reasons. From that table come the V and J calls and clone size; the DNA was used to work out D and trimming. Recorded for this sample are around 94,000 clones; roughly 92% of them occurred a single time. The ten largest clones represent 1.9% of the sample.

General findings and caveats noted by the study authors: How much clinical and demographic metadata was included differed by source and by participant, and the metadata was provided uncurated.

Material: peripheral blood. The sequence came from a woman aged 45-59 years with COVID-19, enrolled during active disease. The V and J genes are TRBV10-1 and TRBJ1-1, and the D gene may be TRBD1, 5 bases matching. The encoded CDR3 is CASSEVGTGEDTEAFF. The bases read TGCGCCAGCAGTGAGGTTGGCACAGGAGAAGACACTGAAGCTTTCTTT.